This T cell receptor (beta chain) was documented in a study of cytomegalovirus exposure and HLA in healthy donors. Regarding the study as a whole: A missense DCLRE1C variant was associated with V- and J-gene trimming of TCR beta chains in a later analysis, and an independent cohort replicated the association. Highly shared sequence variants in one cluster were likely a sequencing artifact.

This clone appeared once. The antigen is undetermined. With 60 Vbeta and 13 Jbeta primers, the PCR was carried out. Assay used: immunoSEQ multiplex PCR; TCRdb lists only in-frame clones, some missing. The data hold roughly 220,000 clones, with approximately 70% observed a single time. The CDR3 covers 14 residues. V shed 2 bases and J shed 6 bases, with 13 bases lying between them. The germline CDR1 and CDR2 sequences are SEHNR and FQNEAQ (reference sequence). This chain uses TRBV7-9 with TRBJ1-2; D is ambiguous. The clonotype comes from a woman aged 30 to 39 in good health and CMV-seronegative. Sequencing was carried out using PBMCs. CDR3 nucleotides: TGTGCCAGCAGCTTAAGGCGGGCCTTAAATGGCTACACCTTC. Translating gives CASSLRRALNGYTF.